This T cell receptor (beta chain) was captured by sequencing in a study of tumor-infiltrating lymphocytes in oesophageal squamous cell carcinoma listed by TCRdb under 2016. The receptor library was made with PCR. Data came from an Illumina HiSeq 2000. TCRdb passed the public sequencing reads through fastp at Q25 and MiXCR, retaining productive beta sequences. When rows share a CDR3 protein, they turn into one entry using the most common DNA and genes. The sample table contains about 12,000 distinct CDR3 sequences; only one count was recorded for approximately 60% of them. The biggest ten clones account for about 30% of the sample. Regarding this clonotype: Its antigen is unknown. Base qualities are not at hand, and no much larger clone is one base apart.

From the cysteine through the phenylalanine, the CDR3 covers 16 amino acids. Only CDR3 DNA is held: 48 bases, read in frame from base 1. CDR1 and CDR2 were assigned from the germline V gene as SGHVS and FQNEAQ. Trimming takes 6 bases off V and 2 bases off J; junction bases not matched to a gene: 9. This TCR was sampled from a female donor with esophageal squamous cell carcinoma. The sample consisted of esophageal tumor tissue. The rearranged chain carries TRBV7-8 and TRBJ2-3, and 9 junctional nucleotides match TRBD2. Read as DNA, the sequence is TGTGCCAGCAGGCCACAGACTAGCGGATACACAGATACGCAGTATTTT. Translated, this is CASRPQTSGYTDTQYF.